A single sample gave rise to the 17 T cell receptor beta chains below, sequenced in a study of shared clonotypes between healthy human individuals (TCRdb year 2020). For the CD8 naive samples, CD45RO-negative cells were positively selected for CCR7, yielding a CD45RA+CCR7+ population from which TemRA cells were excluded. The protocol used for the library was the immunoSEQ multiplex PCR assay. Sourced from immuneACCESS, this table was stored by TCRdb with only in-frame sequences that have V and J called. A share of the clones is absent; for the studies checked, an unresolved V gene accounts for under half, and the remainder has no known explanation. This sample lists approximately 720,000 clones; around 90% were detected once. The biggest ten clones account for approximately 25% of the sample. Sequenced: naive CD8+ T cells sorted from blood. The cell subset or site label corresponds to: CD45RA+CCR7+. The receptor set was obtained from a man under 40 in good health.

CDR3 amino acids: CASNPWGGSSDNEQFF. CDR3 in DNA: TGTGCCAGTAACCCCTGGGGCGGGAGCAGCGACAATGAGCAGTTCTTC. The J gene is TRBJ2-1, the V gene TRBV19; 7 nucleotides align to TRBD2. J was trimmed by 5 bases and V by 7 bases; bases with no gene match: 14. The CDR3 spans 16 residues. Germline V CDR1 and CDR2: LNHDA, SQIVND (reference sequence).

This chain connects TRBV27 to TRBJ2-7, with D possibly being TRBD1 (6 bases). CDR1 and CDR2 (germline): MNHEY, SMNVEV (reference sequence). With 4 bases removed from V and 5 bases from J, the gap between germline ends came to 15 bases. This CDR3 has 14 amino acids. Written as DNA, the CDR3 is TGTGCCAGCAGTTCCCGGGTCAAGGGGGACGAGCAGTACTTC. It is translated as CASSSRVKGDEQYF.

The chain combines TRBV7-8 with TRBJ1-2; TRBD1 matches at 8 bases. J was trimmed by 1 base and V by 5 bases; bases with no gene match: 3. The CDR3 totals 14 residues. In germline, CDR1 is SGHVS, CDR2 FQNEAQ. The CDR3 here is CASSQGQGNYGYTF. CDR3 DNA: TGTGCCAGCAGCCAAGGACAGGGTAACTATGGCTACACCTTC. The entire variable domain, with the rest obtained from reference TRBV7-8 and TRBJ1-2, is as follows: GAGVSQSPRYKVAKRGQDVALRCDPISGHVSLFWYQQALGQGPEFLTYFQNEAQLDKSGLPSDRFFAERPEGSVSTLKIQRTQQEDSAVYLCASSQGQGNYGYTFGSGTRLTVV.

V is TRBV16 and J is TRBJ1-2, with 10 bases fitting TRBD1. From germline, CDR1 is KGHSY and CDR2 FQNENV. CDR3 length: 15 residues. Trimming cost V 1 base and J 9 bases; bases outside gene matches: 8. The CDR3, as DNA: TGTGCCAGCAGCCAATATACCGGGACAGGGGTTAGCTACACCTTC. Residues: CASSQYTGTGVSYTF.

The chain combines TRBV7-8 with TRBJ1-4, with D perhaps TRBD1 (6 bases). The CDR3 has 17 residues. V lost 0 bases and J lost 0, with 11 bases in between. Looked up from germline, CDR1 is SGHVS and CDR2 is FQNEAQ. The CDR3 DNA is TGTGCCAGCAGCTTAGCGTCAAGGACAGCAACTAATGAAAAACTGTTTTTT. Protein product: CASSLASRTATNEKLFF.

Remarks on this clone: Within the sample, other DNA sequences also encode this same CDR3. The rearrangement uses TRBV27 and TRBJ1-5; D remains unclear. This CDR3 comprises 14 residues. Germline CDR1 reads MNHEY; CDR2 reads SMNVEV (reference sequence). V dropped 3 bases and J dropped 4 bases, with 10 bases sitting between them. The CDR3 loop is CASSLSRENQPQHF. CDR3 bases: TGTGCCAGCAGTTTGAGTCGGGAGAATCAGCCCCAGCATTTT.

The chain has TRBV11-2 and TRBJ2-5; D remains unclear. The germline V gene encodes CDR1 SGHAT and CDR2 FQNNGV. The CDR3 is 15 amino acids. V lost 0 bases and J lost 7, with 15 bases in between. The CDR3 DNA reads TGTGCCAGCAGCTTAGACGGACCCGGCAGTGGGACCCAGTACTTC. Amino acid sequence: CASSLDGPGSGTQYF. The whole variable domain, remainder taken from reference TRBV11-2 and TRBJ2-5, is EAGVAQSPRYKIIEKRQSVAFWCNPISGHATLYWYQQILGQGPKLLIQFQNNGVVDDSQLPKDRFSAERLKGVDSTLKIQPAKLEDSAVYLCASSLDGPGSGTQYFGPGTRLLVL.

The genes are TRBV7-9 and TRBJ2-3; TRBD2 aligns across 9 bases. The CDR3 extends over 13 amino acids. Per germline, CDR1 SEHNR and CDR2 FQNEAQ (reference sequence). V shed 10 bases and J 6 bases; nucleotides not matched to a gene: 8. CDR3: CATSGAPMDTQYF. CDR3 coding DNA: TGTGCCACTAGCGGGGCTCCCATGGATACGCAGTATTTT.

CDR3 DNA sequence: TGTGCCAGCACTAGCGGGAGGGCCTTTCCAGATACGCAGTATTTT. Translating it yields CASTSGRAFPDTQYF. The chain joins TRBV25-1 to TRBJ2-3; 12 nucleotides align to TRBD2. In germline, CDR1 is MGHDK, CDR2 SYGVNS. V was clipped by 7 bases and J by 4 bases; unmatched bases: 6. The CDR3 covers 15 residues.

The chain uses TRBV9 and TRBJ2-1, with D possibly being TRBD1 (6 bases). This CDR3 has 16 amino acids. CDR1 SGDLS and CDR2 YYNGEE come from the germline V gene. V was pared by 3 bases and J by 6 bases, with 19 bases between. The CDR3 nucleotides read TGTGCCAGCAGCGCCCGCTGGGGGTCAGGGGCCAATGAGCAGTTCTTC. Protein: CASSARWGSGANEQFF.

J is TRBJ1-1 and V is TRBV2; perhaps TRBD1 as D (5 bases). V was cut by 1 base and J by 2 bases, with 11 bases left in between. Germline V gene data show CDR1 as SNHLY and CDR2 as FYNNEI. The CDR3 sequence is 15 residues long. The chain's CDR3 is CASSEGSGRNTEAFF. DNA of the CDR3: TGTGCCAGCAGTGAAGGTTCAGGGAGAAACACTGAAGCTTTCTTT.

Concerning this clone: Sequence at one end of the junction differs from germline and may be a read error. The chain joins TRBV7-9 to TRBJ2-7, with no clear D. Germline-derived CDR1 and CDR2 are SEHNR and FQNEAQ (reference sequence). The CDR3 contains 14 residues. Written as DNA, the CDR3 is TGTGCCAGCAGCCACCCTCTGGGCCTCGCCGATGCCTTCTTC. Translated: CASSHPLGLADAFF.

The rearrangement uses TRBV7-8 and TRBJ2-1; a weak D match, TRBD2 (6 bases). V gave up 2 bases and J gave up 4 bases, with 15 bases separating them. CDR1 and CDR2 (germline): SGHVS, FQNEAQ. The CDR3 extends over 16 amino acids. The CDR3 reads CASSLSSGEAYNEQFF. Written as DNA, the CDR3 is TGTGCCAGCAGCTTATCGAGTGGGGAGGCTTACAATGAGCAGTTCTTC.

The gene calls are TRBV4-1 and TRBJ2-7; D remains ambiguous. The CDR3 has 17 residues. Trimming removed 1 base from V and 5 bases from J, with 21 bases in between. Germline assignment: CDR1 MGHRA and CDR2 YSYEKL. The CDR3, as DNA: TGCGCCAGCAGCCAAGTCCAGGTAGGGCCCCAGTATGACGAGCAGTACTTC. It codes for CASSQVQVGPQYDEQYF.

For this clone: Other DNA sequences in the same sample also yield this CDR3. The V call is TRBV2, the J call TRBJ2-7; D uncertain. This CDR3 is 10 amino acids long. Germline CDR1 SNHLY, CDR2 FYNNEI. V gave up 5 bases and J gave up 2 bases, with 1 base separating them. Here the CDR3 DNA reads TGTGCCAGCAGTCCCTACGAGCAGTACTTC. This sequence encodes CASSPYEQYF. Filled out from reference TRBV2 and TRBJ2-7, the complete variable domain reads EPEVTQTPSHQVTQMGQEVILRCVPISNHLYFYWYRQILGQKVEFLVSFYNNEISEKSEIFDDQFSVERPDGSNFTLKIRSTKLEDSAMYFCASSPYEQYFGPGTRLTVT.

This chain joins TRBV29-1 and TRBJ2-5, with 7 bases aligning to TRBD1. This CDR3 region has 11 residues. With V trimmed by 6 bases and J by 7 bases, 5 bases remained unmatched. Germline CDR1 SQVTM, CDR2 ANQGSEA. The CDR3 is CSVDAGGTQYF. The CDR3 DNA sequence: TGCAGCGTCGACGCAGGGGGGACCCAGTACTTC.

The CDR3 DNA sequence: TGTGCCAGCAAGACAGGCCTGAACACTGAAGCTTTCTTT. Its protein is CASKTGLNTEAFF. This chain links TRBV27 with TRBJ1-1, with D possibly being TRBD1 (6 bases). The ends were cut back, 7 bases at V and 0 bases at J, with 9 bases in the middle. The CDR3 has 13 residues. Germline V gene lookup returns CDR1 MNHEY and CDR2 SMNVEV (reference sequence).